The clone carrying this TCR beta chain has a count of ten or more. What it binds is not known. The data are from a study of spatial heterogeneity in lung cancer. Study results and limitations: Tracking of tumor mutation counts was seen in expanded intratumoral alpha and beta TCR counts.

Germline V lookup: CDR1 SEHNR, CDR2 FQNEAQ (reference sequence). The germline V and J ends were trimmed by 1 base and 10 bases, with 10 bases remaining between them. The CDR3 covers 12 residues. Time point: sample taken at primary tumor resection. TCRdb independently ran MiXCR on the 5' RACE reads; one entry per CDR3 protein. The data contain about 100,000 distinct CDR3 sequences, under 4.5% of them singletons. The chain has TRBV7-9 and TRBJ1-1; D is ambiguous. The sample in question was lung tumor tissue, obtained at surgery. The TCR originated in a male donor with early-stage non-small cell lung cancer. The CDR3, as DNA: TGTGCCAGCAGCTTAGGCCCCGGCCGAGCTTTCTTT. It encodes CASSLGPGRAFF.